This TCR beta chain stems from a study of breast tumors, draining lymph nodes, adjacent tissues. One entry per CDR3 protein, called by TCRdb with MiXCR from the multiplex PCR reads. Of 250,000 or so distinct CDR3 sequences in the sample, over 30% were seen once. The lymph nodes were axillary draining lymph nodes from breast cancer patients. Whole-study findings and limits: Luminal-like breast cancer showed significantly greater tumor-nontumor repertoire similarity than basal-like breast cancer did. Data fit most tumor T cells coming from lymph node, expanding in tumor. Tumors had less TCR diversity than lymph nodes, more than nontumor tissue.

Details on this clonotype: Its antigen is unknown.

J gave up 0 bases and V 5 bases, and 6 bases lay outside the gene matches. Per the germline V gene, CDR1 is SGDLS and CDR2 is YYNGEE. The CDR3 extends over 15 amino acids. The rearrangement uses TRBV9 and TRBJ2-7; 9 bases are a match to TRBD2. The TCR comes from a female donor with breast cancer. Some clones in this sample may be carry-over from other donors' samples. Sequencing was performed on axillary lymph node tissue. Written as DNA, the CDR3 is TGTGCCAGCAGTGCTAGGACTAGCGCCTCCTACGAGCAGTACTTC. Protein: CASSARTSASYEQYF.